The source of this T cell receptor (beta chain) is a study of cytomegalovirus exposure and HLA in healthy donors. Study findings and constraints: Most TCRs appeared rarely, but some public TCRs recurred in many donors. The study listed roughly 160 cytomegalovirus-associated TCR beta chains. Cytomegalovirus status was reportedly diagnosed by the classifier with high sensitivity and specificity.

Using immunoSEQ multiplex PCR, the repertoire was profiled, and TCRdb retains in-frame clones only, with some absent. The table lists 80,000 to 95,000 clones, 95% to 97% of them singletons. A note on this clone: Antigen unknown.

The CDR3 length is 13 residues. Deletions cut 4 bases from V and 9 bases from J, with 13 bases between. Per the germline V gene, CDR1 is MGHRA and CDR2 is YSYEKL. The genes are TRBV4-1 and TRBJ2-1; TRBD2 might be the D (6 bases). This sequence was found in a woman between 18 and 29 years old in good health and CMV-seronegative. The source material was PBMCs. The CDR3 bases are TGCGCCAGCAGCCTGGAGGGTACCCTTGAGCAGTTCTTC. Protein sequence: CASSLEGTLEQFF.